This TCR beta chain was obtained from a study of blood T cell repertoires in COVID-19. TCRdb's table, derived via immunoSEQ multiplex PCR, lists solely in-frame clones and lacks some. The table has about 130,000 clones, approximately 86% seen once. This CDR3 region has 16 residues. Looked up from germline, CDR1 is LGHDT and CDR2 is YNNKEL (reference sequence). J was trimmed by 4 bases and V by 2 bases; bases with no gene match: 10. This chain links TRBV3-1 (or the pseudogene TRBV3-2) with TRBJ2-7; 8 bases align to TRBD2. The clonotype originates from a woman between 50 and 59 years old who had recovered from COVID-19. Sequenced: PBMCs or T cells enriched from blood (not recorded which). CDR3 amino acids: CASSQSLLSGGYEQYF. In DNA, the CDR3 is TGTGCCAGCAGCCAATCCCTCCTCAGCGGGGGATACGAGCAGTACTTC.